This entry is about one T cell receptor beta chain. Its antigen is unknown. This entry belongs to a study of cytomegalovirus exposure and HLA in healthy donors. Overall study context: Approximately 180 million T cells yielded roughly 100 million unique TCR beta sequences, as an earlier analysis found.

Vbeta (60) and Jbeta (13) primers were used in the PCR. The protocol was immunoSEQ multiplex PCR, while the TCRdb copy is restricted to in-frame clones and leaves out a portion. The sample lists about 150,000 clones, over 75% occurring once. Whole-study findings and limits: TCR beta V segments were, for the most part, productive about 87% or about 30% of the time in an earlier analysis.

This receptor was obtained from a man aged 30 to 45 in good health and CMV-seropositive. Sample: PBMCs.

The CDR3 DNA reads TGCAGCGTTTTCGCGACTGGCGGGGGATACAATGAGCAGTTCTTC. Translation gives CSVFATGGGYNEQFF. The chain joins TRBV29-1 to TRBJ2-1; 7 bases fit TRBD2. The germline V gene encodes CDR1 SQVTM and CDR2 ANQGSEA. V was clipped by 5 bases and J by 4 bases; unmatched bases: 11. CDR3 length equals 15 residues.